This TCR beta chain appears in the sequencing data of a study of cytomegalovirus exposure and HLA in healthy donors. Study at large: Early release data held roughly 90 million unique TCRs from HLA-typed donors. Ancestry clustering placed 81% of several hundred genotyped donors in the Caucasian-associated cluster. Regarding the study as a whole: From TCR beta sequences, most subjects' HLA-A and HLA-B alleles were reportedly predicted accurately.

This CDR3 has 18 residues. V lost 0 bases, J lost 4 bases, and 11 bases stayed unmatched. Germline V CDR1 and CDR2: SGHRS, YFSETQ. On this clone itself: No antigen is known for it.

A multiplex PCR was run with 60 Vbeta primers and 13 Jbeta primers. The repertoire was sequenced with immunoSEQ multiplex PCR; TCRdb's copy has only in-frame clones and lacks some. Found here are over 45,000 clones, approximately 78% of them singletons; the top ten hold approximately 1.5%. Sequences were obtained from PBMCs. The V gene is TRBV5-1, the J gene TRBJ1-1; 11 bases match TRBD1. This receptor was taken from a female donor in good health and CMV-seronegative. CDR3 DNA sequence: TGCGCCAGCAGCTTGGCCGGGGGGACAGGGGGTCTAGTCACTGAAGCTTTCTTT. This translates into CASSLAGGTGGLVTEAFF.